The 27 T cell receptor beta chains below come from one sample, sequenced in a study of regulatory T cells in long-lasting Graves disease. The time point denotes: persistent/refractory GD, antithyroid drugs over 5 years with positive TRAb. PBMCs were the source of the RNA used for TCR sequencing. For TCR beta, libraries came from iRepertoire HTBI primers and Arm-PCR of CDR3 regions. Using its own MiXCR run on the multiplex PCR reads, TCRdb lists one record per CDR3 protein. The data contain hundreds of thousands of distinct CDR3 sequences, 20% of them singletons. Material: peripheral blood mononuclear cells (PBMCs), obtained when the disease was refractory, from a patient treated with antithyroid drugs. The receptors originated from a female donor with Graves disease.

This chain connects TRBV30 to TRBJ2-7; D is perhaps TRBD1 or TRBD2 (5 bases each). Germline loops: CDR1 GTSNPN, CDR2 SVGIG (reference sequence). The CDR3 loop spans 14 amino acids. The V and J ends lost 7 bases and 0 bases respectively, with 16 bases between them. This chain's CDR3 is CAYLTGPISYEQYF. The CDR3 DNA reads as TGTGCCTATCTCACGGGACCCATCTCCTACGAGCAGTACTTC.

This clonotype came up a few times. This chain joins TRBV5-6 and TRBJ2-7; 9 bases match TRBD1. The CDR3 is 14 amino acids. The germline CDR1 and CDR2 sequences are SGHDT and YYEEEE. V shed 0 bases and J 5 bases; nucleotides not matched to a gene: 3. The CDR3 sequence is CASSLDNRGHEQYF. CDR3 DNA sequence: TGTGCCAGCAGCTTGGATAACAGGGGGCACGAGCAGTACTTC.

With regard to this clonotype: The junction does not match germline at one end; this may be a read error. The chain uses TRBV9 and TRBJ1-2, with D possibly matching TRBD1 (6 bases). Germline V gene data show CDR1 as SGDLS and CDR2 as YYNGEE. The CDR3 is 13 amino acids. CDR3 sequence reads: CASSKQGDYRASF. The CDR3, as DNA: TGTGCCAGCAGCAAACAGGGTGACTACAGGGCATCCTTC.

The chain has TRBV11-1 and TRBJ2-5, with 12 bases lining up with TRBD2. Germline values: CDR1 SGHAT, CDR2 FQDESV (reference sequence). This CDR3 has 16 residues. V was pared by 4 bases and J by 4 bases, with 7 bases of the junction left unmatched. CDR3 nucleotide sequence: TGTGCCAGCAGCTCCTCTAGCGGGAGGGCCGGAGAGACCCAGTACTTC. It translates to CASSSSSGRAGETQYF. Filled out from reference TRBV11-1 and TRBJ2-5, the complete variable domain reads EAEVAQSPRYKITEKSQAVAFWCDPISGHATLYWYRQILGQGPELLVQFQDESVVDDSQLPKDRFSAERLKGVDSTLKIQPAELGDSAMYLCASSSSSGRAGETQYFGPGTRLLVL.

The CDR3: CASSLDPYNEQFF. In DNA, the CDR3 is TGTGCCAGCAGCTTAGATCCCTACAATGAGCAGTTCTTC. The V gene is TRBV7-8, the J gene TRBJ2-1; D unresolved. In germline, CDR1 is SGHVS, CDR2 FQNEAQ. The V and J ends lost 1 base and 2 bases respectively, with 3 bases between them. The CDR3 totals 13 residues.

This clonotype occurred many times. The V gene is TRBV12-3 or TRBV12-4, the J gene TRBJ1-5; 9 nucleotides match TRBD1. The CDR3 totals 14 residues. V lost 4 bases, J lost 5 bases, and 3 bases stayed unmatched. As DNA, the CDR3 is TGTGCCAGCAGTTGGGGACAGGGATATCAGCCCCAGCATTTT. This translates into CASSWGQGYQPQHF.

The gene calls are TRBV6-1 and TRBJ1-3; tentative D call: TRBD1 (5 bases). Looked up from germline, CDR1 is MNHNS and CDR2 is SASEGT. The CDR3 is 17 residues long. Trimming pared 4 bases from V and 2 bases from J, leaving 18 bases between. The CDR3 nucleotides are TGTGCCAGCAGTGGCATTACCGGGACTCACCCTGGAAACACCATATATTTT. Translated: CASSGITGTHPGNTIYF.

This clonotype was counted only a few times. This chain links TRBV5-1 with TRBJ2-5; TRBD1 matches at 9 bases. This CDR3 contains 15 residues. V lost 4 bases, J lost 5 bases, and 9 bases stayed unmatched. Germline V CDR1 and CDR2: SGHRS, YFSETQ. In DNA, the CDR3 is TGCGCCAGCAGCCCGGACGGGACAGGGTTGGAGACCCAGTACTTC. Residues: CASSPDGTGLETQYF.

The CDR3 DNA follows: TGTGCCAGCAGCTTAGATCTCTCCCAGGGGCAGTTCTTC. Its protein product is CASSLDLSQGQFF. The gene calls are TRBV7-2 and TRBJ2-1, with a possible D match to TRBD1 (5 bases). V was cut by 1 base and J by 12 bases, with 13 bases left in between. The germline CDR1 and CDR2 sequences are SGHTA and FQGNSA. This CDR3 region has 13 residues.

In its sample, this clonotype was seen many times. The V gene is TRBV6-1, the J gene TRBJ1-1; the D gene is possibly TRBD1 (6 bases). Germline V gene data show CDR1 as MNHNS and CDR2 as SASEGT. V was trimmed by 6 bases and J by 8 bases, leaving 13 bases between them. This CDR3 contains 12 residues. The CDR3 nucleotides read TGTGCCAGCAGATTCACGGACAGCGAAGCTTTCTTT. Translation: CASRFTDSEAFF.

This clonotype was picked up many times. This chain uses TRBV10-3 with TRBJ2-7, with 9 bases matching TRBD1. V dropped 7 bases and J dropped 3; count of bases not matched to a gene: 7. The CDR3 sequence is 14 residues long. Per the germline V gene, CDR1 is ENHRY and CDR2 is SYGVKD. The CDR3 sequence: CAIKLGQGLYEQYF. The CDR3 DNA reads TGTGCCATCAAACTGGGACAGGGTCTCTACGAGCAGTACTTC.

This clonotype turned up a few times. The chain has TRBV6-4 and TRBJ2-4; possibly TRBD1 for D (6 bases). The CDR3 loop spans 16 amino acids. V was cut by 7 bases and J by 8 bases, with 24 bases left in between. Germline V CDR1 and CDR2: MRHNA, SNTAGT. The CDR3 DNA reads as TGTGCCAGCACCACGTTCGAGACACCTTGGGGGCACATTCAGTACTTC. Its translation: CASTTFETPWGHIQYF.

On this clonotype itself: A much bigger clone sits one base away, suggesting this may be a read error. The genes are TRBV27 and TRBJ1-2; unclear D gene. Per the germline V gene, CDR1 is MNHEY and CDR2 is SMNVEV (reference sequence). The CDR3 extends over 14 amino acids. The CDR3 sequence: CTSSLSPDAYGYTF. The CDR3 region has the DNA TGTACCAGCAGTTTATCCCCAGACGCCTATGGCTACACCTTC.

This clonotype occurred many times. The rearrangement joins TRBV2 to TRBJ1-2, with D possibly TRBD1 on 5 matching bases. Germline CDR1 and CDR2: SNHLY and FYNNEI. With 3 bases removed from V and 5 bases from J, the gap between germline ends came to 16 bases. The CDR3 is 15 amino acids. The CDR3, as DNA: TGTGCCAGCAGTGATCAGACAGAGGGATTGTATGGCTACACCTTC. Amino acid sequence: CASSDQTEGLYGYTF. The full variable domain, its missing parts supplied by reference TRBV2 and TRBJ1-2, is EPEVTQTPSHQVTQMGQEVILRCVPISNHLYFYWYRQILGQKVEFLVSFYNNEISEKSEIFDDQFSVERPDGSNFTLKIRSTKLEDSAMYFCASSDQTEGLYGYTFGSGTRLTVV.

This rearrangement joins TRBV19 to TRBJ2-5; 7 bases are shared with TRBD2. The junction had 7 bases not matched to a gene; V was cut back by 1 base and J by 5 bases. The germline gives CDR1 LNHDA, CDR2 SQIVND (reference sequence). The CDR3 is made up of 15 amino acids. The CDR3 DNA reads as TGTGCCAGTAGTATAGCAAGGGAGGGCCGGGAGACCCAGTACTTC. Amino acids: CASSIAREGRETQYF.

This clonotype came up a few times. The rearrangement links TRBV29-1 to TRBJ2-7; D might be TRBD1 or TRBD2, each matching 5 bases. Germline lookup yields CDR1 SQVTM and CDR2 ANQGSEA. This CDR3 has 12 amino acids. Trimming removed 4 bases from V and 3 bases from J, with 10 bases in between. In DNA form, the CDR3 reads TGCAGCGTTGGGGGACGGTACTACGAGCAGTACTTC. Protein sequence: CSVGGRYYEQYF.

This clonotype was counted at least ten times. The rearrangement joins TRBV9 to TRBJ1-6; D unclear. This CDR3 is built from 16 residues. The germline V gene encodes CDR1 SGDLS and CDR2 YYNGEE. The V end lost 0 bases, the J end lost 5 bases, and 12 bases lay between the germline ends. CDR3 amino acids: CASSVDPATNNSPLHF. CDR3 in DNA: TGTGCCAGCAGCGTAGACCCGGCCACGAATAATTCACCCCTCCACTTT.

This clonotype showed up just a few times. This rearrangement joins TRBV7-9 to TRBJ2-7, with a tentative D call TRBD2 (6 bases). The germline CDR1 and CDR2 sequences are SEHNR and FQNEAQ (reference sequence). This CDR3 is 15 amino acids long. Trimming removed 5 bases from V and 0 bases from J, with 14 bases in between. Written as DNA, the CDR3 is TGTGCCAGCAGCCGGGGGACCTCGAGCTCCTACGAGCAGTACTTC. Translation gives CASSRGTSSSYEQYF. The full variable domain, its missing parts supplied by reference TRBV7-9 and TRBJ2-7, is DTGVSQNPRHKITKRGQNVTFRCDPISEHNRLYWYRQTLGQGPEFLTYFQNEAQLEKSRLLSDRFSAERPKGSFSTLEIQRTEQGDSAMYLCASSRGTSSSYEQYFGPGTRLTVT.

This chain connects TRBV4-1 to TRBJ1-4; D gene uncertain. There are 16 residues in the CDR3. Trimming left V 1 base short and J 0 bases short, with 9 bases between. Germline V CDR1 and CDR2: MGHRA, YSYEKL. This CDR3 is CASSQVGVATNEKLFF. The CDR3 DNA reads TGCGCCAGCAGCCAAGTCGGGGTCGCAACTAATGAAAAACTGTTTTTT.

V usage is TRBV28 and J usage is TRBJ2-3; D is perhaps TRBD2 (5 bases). The V end lost 5 bases, the J end lost 4 bases, and 13 bases lay between the germline ends. Per the germline V gene, CDR1 is MDHEN and CDR2 is SYDVKM. The CDR3 sequence is 14 residues long. DNA for the CDR3: TGTGCCAGCAGTCCTCCGGGATCGGCAGATACGCAGTATTTT. Protein sequence: CASSPPGSADTQYF.

This clonotype was observed at least ten times. The genes are TRBV28 and TRBJ1-2; 7 bases align to TRBD1. Germline loops: CDR1 MDHEN, CDR2 SYDVKM. The CDR3 contains 14 residues. With V trimmed by 6 bases and J by 0 bases, 4 bases remained unmatched. CDR3 sequence (DNA): TGTGCCAGCAGCCTGGACAGGTCTAACTATGGCTACACCTTC. Its protein is CASSLDRSNYGYTF.

In this sample, this clonotype turned up many times. V usage is TRBV2 and J usage is TRBJ2-7; 11 nucleotides match TRBD1. The CDR3 is 16 residues long. Trimming cost V 4 bases and J 1 base; bases outside gene matches: 6. From germline, CDR1 is SNHLY and CDR2 FYNNEI. CDR3 coding DNA: TGTGCCAGCAGTGGGGGGACAGGGGGATTTTCCTACGAGCAGTACTTC. Translated, it gives CASSGGTGGFSYEQYF. Full variable domain (rest looked up from reference TRBV2 and TRBJ2-7): EPEVTQTPSHQVTQMGQEVILRCVPISNHLYFYWYRQILGQKVEFLVSFYNNEISEKSEIFDDQFSVERPDGSNFTLKIRSTKLEDSAMYFCASSGGTGGFSYEQYFGPGTRLTVT.

A note on this clonotype: One base away lies a much larger clone, so this may be a sequencing read error. The CDR3 spells CASSFSRADKQYF. The CDR3 bases are TGTGCCAGCAGTTTCTCCAGGGCGGACAAGCAGTACTTC. The chain couples TRBV12-3 or TRBV12-4 to TRBJ2-7; D is possibly TRBD1 (5 bases). The CDR3 is made up of 13 amino acids. Trimming shortened V by 3 bases and J by 8 bases, and 14 bases separated the two germline ends.

The table lists this clonotype with a few counts. The J gene is TRBJ1-2, the V gene TRBV13, with D perhaps matching TRBD1 (5 bases). The germline V gene has CDR1 PRHDT and CDR2 FYEKMQ (reference sequence). The V and J ends lost 4 bases and 3 bases respectively, with 21 bases between them. The CDR3 runs to 17 residues. This chain's CDR3 is CASSSTGTSTIDYGYTF. In nucleotides, the CDR3 is TGTGCCAGCAGCTCCACCGGGACCTCCACGATTGACTATGGCTACACCTTC.

This clonotype was found many times. The V call is TRBV11-2, the J call TRBJ2-7, with 10 bases lining up with TRBD2. The germline gives CDR1 SGHAT, CDR2 FQNNGV. The CDR3 covers 15 residues. V shed 5 bases and J 0 bases; nucleotides not matched to a gene: 4. The CDR3 DNA is TGTGCCAGCAGCCGAAGCGGGAGGGTCTCCTACGAGCAGTACTTC. It is translated as CASSRSGRVSYEQYF. Full variable domain (missing parts from reference TRBV11-2 and TRBJ2-7): EAGVAQSPRYKIIEKRQSVAFWCNPISGHATLYWYQQILGQGPKLLIQFQNNGVVDDSQLPKDRFSAERLKGVDSTLKIQPAKLEDSAVYLCASSRSGRVSYEQYFGPGTRLTVT.

This clonotype was picked up a small number of times. This chain connects TRBV7-2 to TRBJ1-1; maybe TRBD1 (5 bases). V lost 1 base to trimming and J lost 5 bases, with 14 bases between them. The germline gives CDR1 SGHTA, CDR2 FQGNSA. This CDR3 comprises 15 residues. CDR3 sequence (DNA): TGTGCCAGCAGCTTAGTTGTGGGGCGGGAAACTGAAGCTTTCTTT. Translating it yields CASSLVVGRETEAFF.

The chain carries TRBV24-1 and TRBJ1-4; 11 bases agree with TRBD1. The germline CDR1 and CDR2 sequences are KGHDR and SFDVKD. This CDR3 comprises 15 residues. The ends lost 4 bases at V and 8 bases at J; junction bases unmatched: 5. The CDR3 sequence is CATSDPGTGGEKLFF. For the CDR3, the DNA is TGTGCCACCAGTGACCCCGGGACAGGGGGAGAAAAACTGTTTTTT.